This T cell receptor (beta chain) was sequenced during a study of blood T cell repertoires in COVID-19. Study information: Samples representing acute and convalescent COVID-19 were sourced from the United States, Italy and Spain.

The length of the CDR3 is 15 residues. V was trimmed by 2 bases and J by 8 bases, leaving 15 bases between them. Germline V lookup: CDR1 MGHRA, CDR2 YSYEKL. Per the original methods: From reference gene primer amplification, estimates of nucleated cell counts were derived. The protocol was immunoSEQ multiplex PCR, while the TCRdb copy is restricted to in-frame clones and leaves out a portion. The V and J calls and clone size are taken from that table; D and trimming were inferred from the DNA. The sample records a few hundred thousand clones, more than 70% being singletons. The sequence derives from a woman in her thirties with COVID-19, enrolled during active disease. The chain couples TRBV4-1 to TRBJ1-4, with D hard to call. The specimen sequenced was peripheral blood. The CDR3 coding sequence is TGCGCCAGCAGCCAACTTGCAACCGACGGGGAAAAACTGTTTTTT. Protein product: CASSQLATDGEKLFF.